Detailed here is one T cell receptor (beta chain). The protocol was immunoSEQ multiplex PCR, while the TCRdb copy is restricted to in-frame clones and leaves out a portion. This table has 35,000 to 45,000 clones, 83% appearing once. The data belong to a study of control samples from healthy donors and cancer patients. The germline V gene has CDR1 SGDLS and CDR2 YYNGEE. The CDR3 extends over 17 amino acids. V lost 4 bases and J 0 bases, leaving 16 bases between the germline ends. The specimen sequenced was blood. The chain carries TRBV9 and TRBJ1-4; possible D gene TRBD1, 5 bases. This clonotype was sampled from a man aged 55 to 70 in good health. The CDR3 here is CASSFRGLGATNEKLFF. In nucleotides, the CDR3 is TGTGCCAGCAGCTTCCGGGGCCTTGGGGCAACTAATGAAAAACTGTTTTTT. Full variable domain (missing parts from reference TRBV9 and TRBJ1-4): DSGVTQTPKHLITATGQRVTLRCSPRSGDLSVYWYQQSLDQGLQFLIQYYNGEERAKGNILERFSAQQFPDLHSELNLSSLELGDSALYFCASSFRGLGATNEKLFFGSGTQLSVL.